A selection of T cell receptor beta chains follows, all from one sample in a study of cytomegalovirus exposure and HLA in healthy donors. Repertoires were generated with immunoSEQ multiplex PCR, while TCRdb's copy carries only in-frame clones and drops some. This table holds 250,000 to 350,000 clones, around 80% found once. The sequenced sample consisted of PBMCs. The origin of the receptors is a girl aged 2-10 years in good health and CMV-seronegative. Both conserved end residues are part of each CDR3. The order of the fields is clone size, V gene, D gene, J gene, CDR3 protein, CDR3 DNA. D genes are given only for firm matches. Where a row states a size, it is once, few, many or the class of an expanded clone; other rows omit it.

abundance: NA
v_gene: TRBV7-3
d_gene: TRBD2
j_gene: TRBJ2-3
CDR3aa: CASSLAGEKFDTQYF
CDR3nt: TGTGCCAGCAGCTTAGCGGGAGAAAAATTTGATACGCAGTATTTT

abundance: NA
v_gene: TRBV27
d_gene: TRBD2
j_gene: TRBJ2-7
CDR3aa: CASSLAGETSYEQYF
CDR3nt: TGTGCCAGCAGTTTAGCGGGAGAGACCTCCTACGAGCAGTACTTC

abundance: NA
v_gene: TRBV28
d_gene: NA
j_gene: TRBJ2-7
CDR3aa: CASSQLGLPSSYEQYF
CDR3nt: TGTGCCAGCAGTCAGCTAGGACTTCCGAGCTCCTACGAGCAGTACTTC

abundance: NA
v_gene: TRBV2
d_gene: NA
j_gene: TRBJ1-2
CDR3aa: CASSVYTNYGYTF
CDR3nt: TGTGCCAGCAGTGTTTACACCAACTATGGCTACACCTTC

abundance: NA
v_gene: TRBV5-3
d_gene: NA
j_gene: TRBJ1-4
CDR3aa: CAFGQLINEKLFF
CDR3nt: TGTGCCTTTGGACAGCTTATTAATGAAAAACTGTTTTTT

abundance: once
v_gene: TRBV7-6
d_gene: NA
j_gene: TRBJ2-1
CDR3aa: CASSLEGGSYNEQFF
CDR3nt: TGTGCCAGCAGCTTAGAAGGGGGCTCCTACAATGAGCAGTTCTTC

abundance: once
v_gene: TRBV11-2
d_gene: NA
j_gene: TRBJ1-1
CDR3aa: CASSSTGNTEAFF
CDR3nt: TGTGCCAGCAGCTCGACAGGGAACACTGAAGCTTTCTTT

abundance: NA
v_gene: TRBV6-1
d_gene: NA
j_gene: TRBJ1-1
CDR3aa: CASSDQGDTEAFF
CDR3nt: TGTGCCAGCAGTGATCAGGGCGACACTGAAGCTTTCTTT

abundance: NA
v_gene: TRBV5-4
d_gene: TRBD1
j_gene: TRBJ2-7
CDR3aa: CASSLWDSAPGYEQYF
CDR3nt: TGTGCCAGCAGCCTTTGGGACAGCGCGCCGGGTTACGAGCAGTACTTC

abundance: NA
v_gene: TRBV6-1
d_gene: NA
j_gene: TRBJ1-1
CDR3aa: CASSEFGGGWGSEAFF
CDR3nt: TGTGCCAGCAGTGAATTTGGAGGTGGATGGGGATCTGAAGCTTTCTTT

abundance: NA
v_gene: TRBV9
d_gene: NA
j_gene: TRBJ1-3
CDR3aa: CASSPSRGPGRTNTIYF
CDR3nt: TGTGCCAGCAGCCCAAGCCGCGGGCCAGGTCGGACAAACACCATATATTTT

abundance: NA
v_gene: TRBV6-1
d_gene: NA
j_gene: TRBJ2-1
CDR3aa: CASSEWFGGNLYNEQFF
CDR3nt: TGTGCCAGCAGTGAATGGTTTGGGGGGAACCTTTACAATGAGCAGTTCTTC

abundance: NA
v_gene: TRBV6-5
d_gene: TRBD1
j_gene: TRBJ1-2
CDR3aa: CASSYSGQGGYTF
CDR3nt: TGTGCCAGCAGTTACTCGGGACAGGGCGGCTACACCTTC

abundance: NA
v_gene: TRBV5-1
d_gene: NA
j_gene: TRBJ2-1
CDR3aa: CASSLEARIPYNEQFF
CDR3nt: TGCGCCAGCAGCTTGGAGGCTAGAATCCCCTACAATGAGCAGTTCTTC

abundance: NA
v_gene: TRBV11-3
d_gene: NA
j_gene: TRBJ2-2
CDR3aa: CASSPSRLNTGELFF
CDR3nt: TGTGCCAGCAGCCCCTCCAGACTTAACACCGGGGAGCTGTTTTTT

abundance: NA
v_gene: TRBV28
d_gene: NA
j_gene: TRBJ1-2
CDR3aa: CASSSFPGYLGYTF
CDR3nt: TGTGCCAGCAGCTCATTCCCAGGGTACCTCGGCTACACCTTC

abundance: once
v_gene: TRBV18
d_gene: NA
j_gene: TRBJ2-7
CDR3aa: CASSRTGTTYEQYF
CDR3nt: TGTGCCAGCTCTCGAACCGGGACAACCTACGAGCAGTACTTC

abundance: few
v_gene: TRBV6-1
d_gene: TRBD2
j_gene: TRBJ2-3
CDR3aa: CASRVAGDADTQYF
CDR3nt: TGTGCCAGCAGAGTAGCGGGAGATGCAGATACGCAGTATTTT

abundance: NA
v_gene: TRBV13
d_gene: TRBD1
j_gene: TRBJ2-7
CDR3aa: CASSRGQFEQYF
CDR3nt: TGTGCCAGCAGCCGGGGACAGTTCGAGCAGTACTTC

abundance: NA
v_gene: TRBV19
d_gene: TRBD2
j_gene: TRBJ2-1
CDR3aa: CASRASGYTSSYNEQFF
CDR3nt: TGTGCCAGTAGGGCTAGCGGGTACACCAGCTCCTACAATGAGCAGTTCTTC

abundance: NA
v_gene: TRBV5-1
d_gene: TRBD1
j_gene: TRBJ1-4
CDR3aa: CASSWGQNTEKLFF
CDR3nt: TGCGCCAGCAGCTGGGGACAGAATACTGAAAAACTGTTTTTT

abundance: NA
v_gene: TRBV6-5
d_gene: TRBD2
j_gene: TRBJ2-5
CDR3aa: CASSSIPGTNQETQYF
CDR3nt: TGTGCCAGCAGTTCAATCCCCGGGACTAACCAAGAGACCCAGTACTTC

abundance: few
v_gene: TRBV7-2
d_gene: TRBD1
j_gene: TRBJ2-2
CDR3aa: CASSSGQRTGELFF
CDR3nt: TGTGCCAGCAGCTCGGGACAGCGCACCGGGGAGCTGTTTTTT

abundance: NA
v_gene: TRBV6-5
d_gene: NA
j_gene: TRBJ2-1
CDR3aa: CASSFQGPIYNEQFF
CDR3nt: TGTGCCAGCAGTTTCCAGGGTCCAATCTACAATGAGCAGTTCTTC

abundance: NA
v_gene: TRBV5-1
d_gene: NA
j_gene: TRBJ1-3
CDR3aa: CASSLFSQGDSGNTIYF
CDR3nt: TGCGCCAGCAGCTTGTTCTCGCAGGGTGACTCTGGAAACACCATATATTTT

abundance: few
v_gene: TRBV4-1
d_gene: TRBD1
j_gene: TRBJ2-5
CDR3aa: CASSQEPGQTQETQYF
CDR3nt: TGCGCCAGCAGCCAGGAACCGGGACAGACCCAAGAGACCCAGTACTTC